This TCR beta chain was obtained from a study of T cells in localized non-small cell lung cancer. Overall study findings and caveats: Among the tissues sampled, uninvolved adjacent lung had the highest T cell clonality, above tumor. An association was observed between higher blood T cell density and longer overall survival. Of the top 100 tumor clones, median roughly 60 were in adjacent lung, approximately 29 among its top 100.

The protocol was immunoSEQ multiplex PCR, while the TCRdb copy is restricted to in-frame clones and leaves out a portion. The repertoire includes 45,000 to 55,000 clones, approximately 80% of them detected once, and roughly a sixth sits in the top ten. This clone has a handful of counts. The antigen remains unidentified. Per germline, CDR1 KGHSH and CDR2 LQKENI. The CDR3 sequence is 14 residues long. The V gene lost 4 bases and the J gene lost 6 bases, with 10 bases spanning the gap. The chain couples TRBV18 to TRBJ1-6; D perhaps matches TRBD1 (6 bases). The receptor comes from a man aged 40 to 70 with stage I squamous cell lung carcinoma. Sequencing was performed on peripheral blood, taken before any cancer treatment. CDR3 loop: CASSLGQTNSPLHF. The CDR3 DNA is TGTGCCAGCTCACTAGGACAGACTAATTCACCCCTCCACTTT.